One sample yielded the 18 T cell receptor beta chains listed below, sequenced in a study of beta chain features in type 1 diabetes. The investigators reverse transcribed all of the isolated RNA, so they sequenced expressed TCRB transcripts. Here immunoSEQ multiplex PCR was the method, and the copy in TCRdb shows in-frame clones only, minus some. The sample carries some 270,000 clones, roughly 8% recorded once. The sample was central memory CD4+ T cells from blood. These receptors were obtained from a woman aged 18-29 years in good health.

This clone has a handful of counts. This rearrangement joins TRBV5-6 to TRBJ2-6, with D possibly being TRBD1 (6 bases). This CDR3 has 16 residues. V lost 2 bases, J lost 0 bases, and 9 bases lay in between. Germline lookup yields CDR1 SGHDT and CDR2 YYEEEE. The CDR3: CASSLVQGSGANVLTF. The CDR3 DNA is TGTGCCAGCAGCTTAGTACAGGGCTCTGGGGCCAACGTCCTGACTTTC.

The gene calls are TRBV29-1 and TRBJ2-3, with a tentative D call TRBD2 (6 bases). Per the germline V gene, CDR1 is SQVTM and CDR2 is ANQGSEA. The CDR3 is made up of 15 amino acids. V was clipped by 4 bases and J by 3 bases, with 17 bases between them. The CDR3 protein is CSVVGWRGGTDTQYF. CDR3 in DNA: TGCAGCGTTGTTGGGTGGCGGGGCGGGACAGATACGCAGTATTTT.

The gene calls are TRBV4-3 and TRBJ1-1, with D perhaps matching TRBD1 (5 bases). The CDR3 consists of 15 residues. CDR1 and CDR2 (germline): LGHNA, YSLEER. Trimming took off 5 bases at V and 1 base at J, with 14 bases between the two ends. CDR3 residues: CASSMQGIRNTEAFF. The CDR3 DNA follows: TGCGCCAGCAGCATGCAGGGTATACGGAACACTGAAGCTTTCTTT.

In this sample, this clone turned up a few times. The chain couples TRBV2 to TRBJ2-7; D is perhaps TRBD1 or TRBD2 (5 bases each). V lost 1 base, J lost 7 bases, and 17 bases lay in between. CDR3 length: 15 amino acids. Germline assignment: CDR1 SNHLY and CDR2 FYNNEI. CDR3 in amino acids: CASSEVGMGRGEQYV. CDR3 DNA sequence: TGTGCCAGCAGTGAAGTGGGTATGGGGCGCGGGGAGCAGTACGTC.

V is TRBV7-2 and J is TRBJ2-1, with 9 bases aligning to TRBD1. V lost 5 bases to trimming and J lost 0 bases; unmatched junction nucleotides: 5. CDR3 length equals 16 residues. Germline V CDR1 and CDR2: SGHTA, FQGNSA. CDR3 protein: CASSGMTGGSYNEQFF. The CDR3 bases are TGTGCCAGCAGCGGGATGACAGGGGGCTCCTACAATGAGCAGTTCTTC.

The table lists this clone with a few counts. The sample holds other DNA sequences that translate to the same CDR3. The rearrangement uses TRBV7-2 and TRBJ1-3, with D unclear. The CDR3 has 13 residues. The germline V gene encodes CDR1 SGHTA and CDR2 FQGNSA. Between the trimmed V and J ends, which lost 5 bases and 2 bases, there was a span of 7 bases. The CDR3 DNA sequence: TGTGCCAGCAGCCAAAGAGCTGGAAACACCATATATTTT. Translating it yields CASSQRAGNTIYF.

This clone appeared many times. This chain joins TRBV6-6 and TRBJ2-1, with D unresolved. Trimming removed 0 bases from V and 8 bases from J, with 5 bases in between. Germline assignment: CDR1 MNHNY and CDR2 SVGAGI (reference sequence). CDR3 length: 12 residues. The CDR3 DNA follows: TGTGCCAGCAGTTACTCGTTGCATGAGCAGTTCTTC. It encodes CASSYSLHEQFF.

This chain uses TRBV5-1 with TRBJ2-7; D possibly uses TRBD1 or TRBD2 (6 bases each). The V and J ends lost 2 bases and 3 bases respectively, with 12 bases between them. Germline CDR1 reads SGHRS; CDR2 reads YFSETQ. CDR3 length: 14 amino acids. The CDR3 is CASSFKGGDYEQYF. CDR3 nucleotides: TGCGCCAGCAGCTTCAAGGGGGGCGACTACGAGCAGTACTTC.

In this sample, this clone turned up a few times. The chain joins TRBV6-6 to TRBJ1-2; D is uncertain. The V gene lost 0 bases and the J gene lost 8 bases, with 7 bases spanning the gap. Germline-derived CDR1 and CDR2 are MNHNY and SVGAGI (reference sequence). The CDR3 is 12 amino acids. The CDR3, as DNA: TGTGCCAGCAGTTACTCCGTCGGGGGCTACACCTTC. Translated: CASSYSVGGYTF.

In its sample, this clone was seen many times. In DNA form, the CDR3 reads TGCGCCAGCAGCCAAGGAAGAATGAGCAGTCGAAATTCACCCCTCCACTTT. Translated, it gives CASSQGRMSSRNSPLHF. The chain joins TRBV4-1 to TRBJ1-6; D ambiguous. The CDR3 loop spans 17 amino acids. The V end lost 1 base, the J end lost 7 bases, and 17 bases lay between the germline ends. Germline assignment: CDR1 MGHRA and CDR2 YSYEKL.

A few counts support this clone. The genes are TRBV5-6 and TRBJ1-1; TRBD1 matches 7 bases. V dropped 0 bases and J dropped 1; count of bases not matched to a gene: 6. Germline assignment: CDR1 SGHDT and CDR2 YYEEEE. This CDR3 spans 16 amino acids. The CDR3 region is CASSLGRTGANTEAFF. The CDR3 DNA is TGTGCCAGCAGCTTGGGACGGACAGGAGCGAACACTGAAGCTTTCTTT.

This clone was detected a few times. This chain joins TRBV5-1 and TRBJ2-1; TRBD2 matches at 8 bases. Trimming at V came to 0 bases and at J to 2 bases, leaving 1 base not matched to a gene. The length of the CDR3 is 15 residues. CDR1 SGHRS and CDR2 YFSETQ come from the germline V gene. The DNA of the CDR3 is TGCGCCAGCAGCTTGGGAGCGGGAGCCTACAATGAGCAGTTCTTC. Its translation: CASSLGAGAYNEQFF.

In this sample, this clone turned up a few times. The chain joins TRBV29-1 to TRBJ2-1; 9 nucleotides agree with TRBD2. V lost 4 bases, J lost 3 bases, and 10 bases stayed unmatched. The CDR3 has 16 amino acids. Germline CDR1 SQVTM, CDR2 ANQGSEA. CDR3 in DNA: TGCAGCGTTGCGGGGGGCACTAGCGGGTTCTACAATGAGCAGTTCTTC. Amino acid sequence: CSVAGGTSGFYNEQFF.

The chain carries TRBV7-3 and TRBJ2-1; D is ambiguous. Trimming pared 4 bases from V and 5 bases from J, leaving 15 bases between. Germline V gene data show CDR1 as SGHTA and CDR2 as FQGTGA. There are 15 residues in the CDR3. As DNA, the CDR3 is TGTGCCAGCAGCTCCGGGCAAGACCGTCACAATGAGCAGTTCTTC. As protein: CASSSGQDRHNEQFF.

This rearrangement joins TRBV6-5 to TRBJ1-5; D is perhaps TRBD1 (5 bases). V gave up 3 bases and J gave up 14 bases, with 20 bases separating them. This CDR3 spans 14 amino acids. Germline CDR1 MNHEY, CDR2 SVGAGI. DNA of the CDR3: TGTGCCAGCAGTTATGACAGCCGACGTCCAGTCGAGCATTTT. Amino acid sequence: CASSYDSRRPVEHF.

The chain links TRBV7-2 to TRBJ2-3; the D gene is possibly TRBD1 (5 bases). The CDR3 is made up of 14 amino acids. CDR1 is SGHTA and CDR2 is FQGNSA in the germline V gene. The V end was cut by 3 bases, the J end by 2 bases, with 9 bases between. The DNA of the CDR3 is TGTGCCAGCAGCTTCGACAGATACACAGATACGCAGTATTTT. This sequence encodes CASSFDRYTDTQYF.

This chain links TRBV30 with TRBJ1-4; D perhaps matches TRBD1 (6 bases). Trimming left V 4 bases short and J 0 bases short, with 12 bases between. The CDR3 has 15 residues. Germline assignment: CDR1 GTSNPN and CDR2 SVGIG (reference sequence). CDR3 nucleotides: TGTGCCTGGAACCAGGGGAGCGCAACTAATGAAAAACTGTTTTTT. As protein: CAWNQGSATNEKLFF.

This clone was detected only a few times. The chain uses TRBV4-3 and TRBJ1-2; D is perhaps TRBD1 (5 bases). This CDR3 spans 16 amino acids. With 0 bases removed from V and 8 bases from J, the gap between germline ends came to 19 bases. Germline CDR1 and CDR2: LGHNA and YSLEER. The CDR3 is CASSQDSGPGGGGYTF. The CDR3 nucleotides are TGCGCCAGCAGCCAAGATTCCGGACCTGGGGGAGGAGGCTACACCTTC.